This is a list of T cell receptor beta chains from one sample in a study of blood T cell repertoires in COVID-19. TCRdb keeps only in-frame clones here, not all; method: immunoSEQ multiplex PCR. The data show about 440,000 clones, with less than 95% seen just once and more than 0.55% held by the top ten. Specimen: PBMCs or T cells enriched from blood (not recorded which). All receptors come from a man between 18 and 29 years old who had recovered from COVID-19. Both conserved end residues are part of each CDR3. D genes are given only for firm matches. Expanded clones are given a class, and other clones once, few, many or no size at all.

V gene	clone size	J gene	CDR3 length	D gene	CDR3 protein	CDR3 DNA
TRBV5-1	once	TRBJ1-4	15	.	CASSNGQPTNEKLFF	TGCGCCAGCAGCAATGGACAGCCAACTAATGAAAAACTGTTTTTT
TRBV10-1	.	TRBJ1-1	15	.	CASSARQTTNTEAFF	TGCGCCAGCAGTGCCCGACAGACGACGAACACTGAAGCTTTCTTT
TRBV5-6	.	TRBJ1-6	17	TRBD1	CASRVFGTGLRISPLHF	TGTGCCAGCAGAGTTTTTGGGACAGGGCTGAGAATTTCACCCCTCCACTTT
TRBV5-4	.	TRBJ1-5	15	.	CASSLSGDGNQPQHF	TGTGCCAGCAGCTTATCGGGGGATGGCAATCAGCCCCAGCATTTT
TRBV27	.	TRBJ2-5	15	TRBD2	CASSLEGTRGETQYF	TGTGCCAGCAGTTTAGAGGGGACTAGAGGGGAGACCCAGTACTTC
TRBV19	once	TRBJ2-2	15	TRBD1	CASSPTTGGTGELFF	TGTGCCAGTTCTCCAACGACAGGGGGAACCGGGGAGCTGTTTTTT
TRBV29-1	.	TRBJ1-2	12	.	CSAQGRDYGYTF	TGCAGCGCACAGGGACGGGACTATGGCTACACCTTC
TRBV7-6	.	TRBJ2-5	16	TRBD2	CASSPSAGGGRETQYF	TGTGCCAGCAGCCCATCAGCGGGAGGAGGGCGGGAGACCCAGTACTTC
TRBV5-1	once	TRBJ1-3	14	TRBD1	CASSGGQPGNTIYF	TGCGCCAGCAGCGGGGGACAGCCCGGAAACACCATATATTTT
TRBV27	few	TRBJ2-7	15	.	CASSFGQSKTYEQYF	TGTGCCAGCAGTTTCGGACAGTCGAAAACCTACGAGCAGTACTTC
TRBV6-2/TRBV6-3	.	TRBJ2-7	16	TRBD2	CASSYSRGGAAYEQYF	TGTGCCAGCAGTTACTCGAGGGGAGGGGCGGCCTACGAGCAGTACTTC
TRBV7-9	once	TRBJ1-5	17	TRBD1	CASSSGRGQDSNQPQHF	TGTGCCAGCAGCTCAGGCCGTGGACAGGACAGCAATCAGCCCCAGCATTTT
TRBV5-6	.	TRBJ1-2	14	.	CASSLGTGGYGYTF	TGTGCCAGCAGCTTGGGTACGGGGGGCTATGGCTACACCTTC
TRBV6-2/TRBV6-3	.	TRBJ2-1	13	TRBD2	CASSGLAVNEQFF	TGTGCCAGCAGTGGACTAGCGGTAAACGAGCAGTTCTTC
TRBV30	.	TRBJ1-2	13	TRBD1	CASPTGGISGYTF	TGTGCCTCCCCGACAGGGGGGATCTCTGGCTACACCTTC
TRBV4-1	.	TRBJ1-1	16	TRBD1	CASSSPGGTLNTEAFF	TGCGCCAGCAGCTCTCCAGGGGGAACCTTGAACACTGAAGCTTTCTTT
TRBV5-4	.	TRBJ2-3	14	.	CASSLNRRADTQYF	TGTGCCAGCAGCCTCAACCGGAGGGCAGATACGCAGTATTTT
TRBV10-3	.	TRBJ1-4	14	TRBD1	CASRGTGLSEKLFF	TGTGCCAGCAGGGGGACAGGGTTGAGTGAAAAACTGTTTTTT
TRBV9	once	TRBJ2-3	14	.	CASSVDSYTDTQYF	TGTGCCAGCAGCGTAGACTCCTACACAGATACGCAGTATTTT
TRBV28	once	TRBJ1-2	13	TRBD1	CASSRTGPYGYTF	TGTGCCAGCAGTCGGACAGGGCCCTATGGCTACACCTTC
TRBV6-1	.	TRBJ2-7	16	.	CASSGLVAGRTYEQYF	TGTGCCAGCAGTGGCCTAGTGGCGGGTCGCACCTACGAGCAGTACTTC
TRBV2	.	TRBJ1-2	13	.	CASSTDRLYGYTF	TGTGCCAGCAGTACGGACAGACTCTATGGCTACACCTTC
TRBV11-3	.	TRBJ1-5	17	TRBD1	CASSQGTGAGGNQPQHF	TGTGCCAGCAGCCAGGGAACAGGGGCAGGGGGCAATCAGCCCCAGCATTTT
TRBV9	.	TRBJ2-2	11	TRBD2	CASAGDGELFF	TGTGCCAGCGCGGGGGACGGGGAGCTGTTTTTT
TRBV3-1/TRBV3-2	.	TRBJ2-2	16	TRBD2	CASSRTSGTNTGELFF	TGTGCCAGCAGCCGGACTAGCGGGACAAACACCGGGGAGCTGTTTTTT
TRBV2	.	TRBJ2-7	13	TRBD1	CASGTGEFYEQYF	TGTGCCAGCGGGACAGGAGAGTTCTACGAGCAGTACTTC
TRBV2	.	TRBJ1-5	15	.	CASSGEGGFNQPQHF	TGTGCCAGCAGTGGCGAAGGGGGATTCAATCAGCCCCAGCATTTT
TRBV27	.	TRBJ1-6	17	.	CASSPFLQGGGASPLHF	TGTGCCAGCAGTCCGTTCTTGCAGGGTGGAGGGGCTTCACCCCTCCACTTT
TRBV3-1/TRBV3-2	.	TRBJ2-1	15	TRBD2	CASSLGLAGGNEQFF	TGTGCCAGCAGCCTCGGGCTAGCGGGGGGGAATGAGCAGTTCTTC
TRBV2	.	TRBJ2-1	12	TRBD1	CASSVTGNEQFF	TGTGCCAGCAGTGTGACAGGGAATGAGCAGTTCTTC
TRBV19	.	TRBJ1-6	14	.	CASNGGPYNSPLHF	TGTGCCAGTAACGGCGGCCCCTATAATTCACCCCTCCACTTT
TRBV11-2	.	TRBJ1-1	15	.	CASSLGLRVSTEAFF	TGTGCCAGCAGCTTAGGGCTTCGGGTGAGCACTGAAGCTTTCTTT
TRBV7-7	.	TRBJ1-5	19	TRBD1	CASVSSFGQGVSGNQPQHF	TGTGCCAGCGTATCCAGTTTTGGACAGGGGGTATCGGGCAATCAGCCCCAGCATTTT
TRBV10-3	.	TRBJ1-3	14	.	CAISQGLSGNTIYF	TGTGCCATCAGTCAGGGCCTCTCTGGAAACACCATATATTTT
TRBV6-5	.	TRBJ2-7	13	.	CASSPGTAYEQYF	TGTGCCAGCAGTCCCGGGACTGCCTACGAGCAGTACTTC
TRBV7-2	.	TRBJ1-5	15	.	CASSPGTYSNQPQHF	TGTGCCAGCAGCCCTGGGACTTATAGCAATCAGCCCCAGCATTTT
TRBV12-2	.	TRBJ2-5	18	.	CASRLARGSGGHQETQYF	TGTGCAAGTCGCTTAGCGCGGGGTAGCGGGGGACACCAAGAGACCCAGTACTTC
TRBV5-1	.	TRBJ2-2	16	.	CASSLEAGRGNGELFF	TGCGCCAGCAGCTTGGAAGCTGGCAGGGGTAACGGGGAGCTGTTTTTT
TRBV7-9	.	TRBJ1-5	14	TRBD1	CASSSQGAWQPQHF	TGTGCCAGCAGCTCGCAGGGGGCCTGGCAGCCCCAGCATTTT
TRBV5-4	few	TRBJ1-3	15	TRBD1	CASSKTGTEGNTIYF	TGTGCCAGCAGCAAGACAGGGACGGAAGGAAACACCATATATTTT
TRBV6-4	.	TRBJ1-4	12	.	CASSVEIEKLFF	TGTGCCAGCAGTGTGGAGATTGAAAAACTGTTTTTT
TRBV9	.	TRBJ1-4	14	.	CASSVSIVGEKLFF	TGTGCCAGCAGCGTATCAATTGTTGGCGAAAAACTGTTTTTT
TRBV2	.	TRBJ2-1	16	TRBD2	CASSGTLAGAYNEQFF	TGTGCCAGCAGTGGAACCCTAGCGGGAGCCTACAATGAGCAGTTCTTC
TRBV25-1	.	TRBJ2-2	13	.	CASSALATGELFF	TGTGCCAGCAGTGCCCTAGCAACCGGGGAGCTGTTTTTT
TRBV7-9	.	TRBJ1-1	14	.	CASSFSGSSTEAFF	TGTGCCAGCAGTTTCTCGGGGAGTAGTACTGAAGCTTTCTTT
TRBV4-1	.	TRBJ2-7	15	TRBD1	CASSQEGRGLSEQYF	TGCGCCAGCAGCCAAGAGGGCAGGGGGCTGAGCGAGCAGTACTTC
TRBV19	.	TRBJ1-2	14	TRBD1	CASRQTGGNYGYTF	TGTGCCAGTAGGCAAACAGGGGGCAACTATGGCTACACCTTC
TRBV28	.	TRBJ1-3	16	TRBD1	CASSGNRGDQGNTIYF	TGTGCCAGCAGTGGCAACAGGGGTGATCAAGGAAACACCATATATTTT